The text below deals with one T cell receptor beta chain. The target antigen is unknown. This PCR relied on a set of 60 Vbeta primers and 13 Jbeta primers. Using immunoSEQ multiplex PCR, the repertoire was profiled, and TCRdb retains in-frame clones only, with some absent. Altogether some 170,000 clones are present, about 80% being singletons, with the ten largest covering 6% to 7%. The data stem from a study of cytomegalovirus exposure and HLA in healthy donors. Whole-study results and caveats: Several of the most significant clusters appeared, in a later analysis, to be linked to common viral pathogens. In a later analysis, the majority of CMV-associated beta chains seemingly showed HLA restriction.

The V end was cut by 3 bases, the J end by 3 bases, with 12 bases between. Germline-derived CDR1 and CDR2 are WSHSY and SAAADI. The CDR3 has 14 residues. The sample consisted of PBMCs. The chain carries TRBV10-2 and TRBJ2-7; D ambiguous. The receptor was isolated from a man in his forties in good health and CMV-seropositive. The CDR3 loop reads CASSEFSNLYEQYF. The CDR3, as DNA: TGCGCCAGCAGTGAATTTAGCAACCTCTACGAGCAGTACTTC.